Listed here is a single TCR beta chain. This record comes from a study of CD8 T cells in ankylosing spondylitis. From germline, CDR1 is SEHNR and CDR2 FQNEAQ (reference sequence). The CDR3 is 13 amino acids. V lost 5 bases, J lost 5 bases, and 12 bases lay in between. TCRdb processed the 5' RACE reads anew with MiXCR; each CDR3 protein has one entry. Of approximately 260,000 distinct CDR3 sequences detected, approximately 9% appear once; the ten largest clones hold 6.8%. The TCR comes from a male donor with ankylosing spondylitis or in good health (not recorded which). The material sequenced was blood, either unsorted or a sorted T cell fraction (not recorded which). V gene TRBV7-9 combines with J gene TRBJ2-5, with D unresolved. This chain's CDR3 is CASSPSLAETQYF. CDR3 DNA: TGTGCCAGCAGCCCCTCCTTAGCCGAGACCCAGTACTTC.